This T cell receptor (beta chain) emerged from a study of PD-1 blockade in classical Hodgkin lymphoma. V was clipped by 3 bases and J by 0 bases, with 2 bases between them. Germline V gene sequence: CDR1 SGHRS, CDR2 YFSETQ. The CDR3 runs 12 residues. Whole-study results and caveats: Newly diagnosed patients reportedly trailed healthy donors in baseline TCR diversity.

The time point was: cycle 4 day 1 (C4D1), after five to seven weeks of nivolumab. Every patient experienced relapse after autologous stem cell transplantation, and brentuximab vedotin exposure varied. Remarks on this clone: Its specificity is not known.

Using immunoSEQ multiplex PCR, the repertoire was profiled, and TCRdb retains in-frame clones only, with some absent. The sample holds around 50,000 clones, 90% seen once. The sequencing used peripheral blood mononuclear cells (PBMCs), collected before the fourth cycle of nivolumab. The genes are TRBV5-1 and TRBJ2-3; no definite D call. The TCR sequence derives from a human donor with classical Hodgkin lymphoma. The CDR3 nucleotides are TGCGCCAGCAGCTATAGCACAGATACGCAGTATTTT. Protein sequence: CASSYSTDTQYF.